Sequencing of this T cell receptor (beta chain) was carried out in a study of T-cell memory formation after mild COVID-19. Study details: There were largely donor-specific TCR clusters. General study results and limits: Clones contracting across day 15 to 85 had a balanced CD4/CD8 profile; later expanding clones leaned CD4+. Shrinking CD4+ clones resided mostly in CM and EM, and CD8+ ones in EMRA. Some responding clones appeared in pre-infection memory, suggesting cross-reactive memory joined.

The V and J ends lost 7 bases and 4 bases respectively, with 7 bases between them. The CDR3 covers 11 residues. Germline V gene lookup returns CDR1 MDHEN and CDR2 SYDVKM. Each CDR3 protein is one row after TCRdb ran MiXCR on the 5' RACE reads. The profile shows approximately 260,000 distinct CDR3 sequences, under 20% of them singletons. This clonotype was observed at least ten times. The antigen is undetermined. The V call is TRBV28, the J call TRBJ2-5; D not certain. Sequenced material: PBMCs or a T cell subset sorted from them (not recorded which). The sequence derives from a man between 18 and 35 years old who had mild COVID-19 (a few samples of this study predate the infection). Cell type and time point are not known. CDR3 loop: CASTLRETQYF. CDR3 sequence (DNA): TGTGCCAGCACCTTGCGAGAGACCCAGTACTTC.